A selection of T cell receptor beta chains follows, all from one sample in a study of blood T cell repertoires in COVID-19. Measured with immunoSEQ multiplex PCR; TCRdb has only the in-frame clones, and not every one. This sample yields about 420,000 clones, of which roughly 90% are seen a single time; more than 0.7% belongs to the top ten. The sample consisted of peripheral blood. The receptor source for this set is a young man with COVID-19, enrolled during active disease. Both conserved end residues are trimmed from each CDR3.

AIKAGGPADTQY | TRBJ2-3 | TRBV10-3
ASSPLAGNSGELF | TRBJ2-2 | TRBV7-3
ASSQERGPGGYT | TRBJ1-2 | TRBV14
ATSRVGRQGIDTQY | TRBJ2-3 | TRBV15
ASSFPSGRGYNEQF | TRBJ2-1 | TRBV7-2
AWSVLGLEDEQF | TRBJ2-1 | TRBV30
ASSLAVGGNYGYT | TRBJ1-2 | TRBV11-2
ASSGQGGHTGELF | TRBJ2-2 | TRBV10-1
ASSLGLAGTNNEQF | TRBJ2-1 | TRBV13
ASSLNGYGYT | TRBJ1-2 | TRBV12-3/TRBV12-4
ASSHSWNNEQF | TRBJ2-1 | TRBV11-2
ASSLAGTGGTGELF | TRBJ2-2 | TRBV19
ASSAGGAWDSSYEQY | TRBJ2-7 | TRBV19
SGQESTYEQY | TRBJ2-7 | TRBV29-1
ASRGQGNTEAF | TRBJ1-1 | TRBV5-6
ASSVPGLAAGEQF | TRBJ2-1 | TRBV19
ASSDLAVSPLH | TRBJ1-6 | TRBV2
ASSIRTRSSYNEQF | TRBJ2-1 | TRBV19
ASSAGTGGGNEQF | TRBJ2-1 | TRBV5-4
ASSLDRTNTEAF | TRBJ1-1 | TRBV6-5
ALRDSKNTGELF | TRBJ2-2 | TRBV10-3
ASRLRESGANVLT | TRBJ2-6 | TRBV6-5
ASSDLVDTQY | TRBJ2-3 | TRBV2
ASSQGAQFSYEQY | TRBJ2-7 | TRBV3-1/TRBV3-2
AWSGIPAASYNSPLH | TRBJ1-6 | TRBV30
ASSQVGRGSYNEQF | TRBJ2-1 | TRBV4-1
ASSEGHSGNTIY | TRBJ1-3 | TRBV6-1
ASSSWTGAYNEQF | TRBJ2-1 | TRBV7-2